This T cell receptor beta chain was retrieved from a study of blood T cells in healthy people across ages. A second about 6 to 12 cycle PCR used barcoded and J-beta primers. MiXCR, run by TCRdb on the 5' RACE reads, gives a single entry per CDR3 protein. The data show about 1.4 million distinct CDR3 sequences, almost 60% seen once. The CDR3 loop spans 14 amino acids. Germline V lookup: CDR1 SGHDT, CDR2 YYEEEE. V shed 4 bases, J shed 6 bases, and the junction held 6 bases outside the gene matches. The clonotype comes from a man aged 18 to 30 in good health. The chain recombines TRBV5-6 with TRBJ1-5, with TRBD1 identical over 8 bases. Input material: blood. CDR3 in DNA: TGTGCCAGCAGCGTAGGTGGACAGGGTCAGCCCCAGCATTTT. This encodes CASSVGGQGQPQHF.